The 25 T cell receptor beta chains below come from one sample, sequenced in a study of naive and memory T cell subsets (dated by TCRdb to between 2016 and 2019). Library preparation employed UMI-ligation and nested PCR. Instrument used: Illumina MiSeq. The beta constant-region primer consisted of an equimolar mixture of two oligonucleotides that together covered TRBC1 and TRBC2. The ligated cDNA went through four rounds of PCR with nested alpha and beta constant-region primers together with the SP2 primer. TCRdb applied fastp at Q25 and MiXCR to the public reads, then kept only in-frame beta chains. CDR3 protein sequences are deduplicated, and each keeps its most common genes and DNA. This sample lists 95,000 to 150,000 distinct CDR3 sequences; roughly 32% were detected once. The top ten hold about 0.85% of the sample. Sequences were obtained from central memory CD4+ T cells from blood. The sample's cell subset or site label, in plain terms: central memory, CD45RA- CD27+. These receptor sequences come from a human donor in good health.

The chain combines TRBV7-2 with TRBJ2-7, with 14 bases aligning to TRBD2. The germline gives CDR1 SGHTA, CDR2 FQGNSA. V lost 1 base, J lost 3 bases, and 2 bases stayed unmatched. CDR3 length equals 16 residues. This CDR3 reads CASSLGLAGGGYEQYF. As DNA, the CDR3 is TGTGCCAGCAGCTTAGGACTAGCGGGAGGGGGCTACGAGCAGTACTTC.

There are many counts of this clonotype. The chain employs TRBV6-4 and TRBJ2-1; TRBD2 matches 11 bases. The germline gives CDR1 MRHNA, CDR2 SNTAGT. Trimming at V came to 5 bases and at J to 8 bases, leaving 5 bases not matched to a gene. There are 14 residues in the CDR3. Here the CDR3 DNA reads TGTGCCAGCAGTCCCACTAGCGGGAGCTATGAGCAGTTCTTC. This codes for CASSPTSGSYEQFF.

The genes are TRBV7-6 and TRBJ2-7; unclear D gene. The V gene's germline CDR1 is SGHVS and CDR2 FNYEAQ. V was trimmed by 5 bases and J by 0 bases, leaving 11 bases between them. This CDR3 is 14 amino acids long. The CDR3 nucleotides read TGTGCCAGCAGCCTTGCCAGGAGCTCCTACGAGCAGTACTTC. Translating it yields CASSLARSSYEQYF.

This clonotype appeared a few times. V and J are TRBV5-1 and TRBJ2-2, with D perhaps TRBD2 (5 bases). Germline values: CDR1 SGHRS, CDR2 YFSETQ. The CDR3 length is 15 residues. The ends were cut back, 6 bases at V and 2 bases at J, with 14 bases in the middle. The CDR3 nucleotides are TGCGCCAGCACCGGGGATTCAGGCAACACCGGGGAGCTGTTTTTT. Its translation is CASTGDSGNTGELFF.

The chain is built from TRBV5-1 and TRBJ2-5, with D maybe TRBD1 (6 bases). Trimming removed 2 bases from V and 8 bases from J, with 25 bases in between. The CDR3 sequence is 17 residues long. The germline V gene encodes CDR1 SGHRS and CDR2 YFSETQ. This CDR3 is CASSFLQLAQSGETQYF. The CDR3, as DNA: TGCGCCAGCAGCTTTTTGCAATTGGCCCAATCAGGGGAAACCCAGTACTTC.

The chain links TRBV7-2 to TRBJ2-3; no clear D gene. The CDR3 extends over 15 amino acids. CDR1 SGHTA and CDR2 FQGNSA come from the germline V gene. The germline V and J ends were trimmed by 2 bases and 0 bases, with 9 bases remaining between them. In DNA, the CDR3 is TGTGCCAGCAGCTTACTCGGCAGAAGCACAGATACGCAGTATTTT. It is translated as CASSLLGRSTDTQYF.

J is TRBJ2-1 and V is TRBV29-1; 8 positions agree with TRBD2. The CDR3 is 15 residues long. The V gene's germline CDR1 is SQVTM and CDR2 ANQGSEA. V shed 3 bases and J 8 bases; nucleotides not matched to a gene: 12. The CDR3 here is CSVDSGTIFLDEQFF. As DNA, the CDR3 is TGCAGCGTTGATAGCGGGACAATTTTTCTTGATGAGCAGTTCTTC.

This clonotype was seen ten or more times. The chain links TRBV27 to TRBJ1-2; D not resolved. This CDR3 is built from 11 residues. CDR1 is MNHEY and CDR2 is SMNVEV in the germline V gene (reference sequence). Trimming cost V 2 bases and J 3 bases, with 1 base left between them. The CDR3 coding sequence is TGTGCCAGCAGTTTAGACTATGGCTACACCTTC. Residues: CASSLDYGYTF.

This clonotype was counted a few times. The chain recombines TRBV28 with TRBJ2-7; 12 bases line up with TRBD2. Losses at the gene ends were 8 bases for V and 6 bases for J; bases not matched to a gene: 5. Germline loops: CDR1 MDHEN, CDR2 SYDVKM. The CDR3 covers 13 residues. CDR3 in DNA: TGTGCCAGCGTCCTAGCGGGAGGGTCCGAGCAGTACTTC. Translated, it gives CASVLAGGSEQYF.

This clonotype was picked up one time. The CDR3 loop is CASSHNRASYEQYF. The DNA for the CDR3 is TGTGCCAGCAGCCATAACAGGGCATCCTACGAGCAGTACTTC. This rearrangement joins TRBV3-1 to TRBJ2-7; D might be TRBD1 (6 bases). Germline lookup yields CDR1 LGHDT and CDR2 YNNKEL (reference sequence). The CDR3 covers 14 residues. The ends were cut back, 3 bases at V and 1 base at J, with 10 bases in the middle.

The chain combines TRBV29-1 with TRBJ2-3; D gene unclear. V lost 3 bases, J lost 2 bases, and 9 bases lay in between. Germline V CDR1 and CDR2: SQVTM, ANQGSEA. This CDR3 has 13 amino acids. The CDR3 bases are TGCAGCGTTGAGGTTGGGAACACAGATACGCAGTATTTT. This codes for CSVEVGNTDTQYF.

The rearrangement links TRBV19 to TRBJ2-3; D gene unclear. The CDR3 spans 13 residues. Per the germline V gene, CDR1 is LNHDA and CDR2 is SQIVND (reference sequence). V was pared by 10 bases and J by 3 bases, with 14 bases between. CDR3 in DNA: TGTGCCACCTCGCCACAGTCGACAGATACGCAGTATTTT. Encoded protein: CATSPQSTDTQYF.

CDR3 protein: CSVDRGTSNEQYF. CDR3 coding DNA: TGCAGCGTTGATCGCGGGACTAGCAACGAGCAGTACTTC. This chain uses TRBV29-1 with TRBJ2-7, with 9 bases that match TRBD2. The CDR3 is made up of 13 amino acids. Germline values: CDR1 SQVTM, CDR2 ANQGSEA. The V segment lost 3 bases and the J segment 5 bases; nucleotides outside the gene matches: 5.

This chain links TRBV10-3 with TRBJ2-6; 12 bases fit TRBD1. The CDR3 is made up of 17 amino acids. With 6 bases clipped from V and 4 bases from J, the junction kept 7 bases outside the gene matches. Germline V lookup: CDR1 ENHRY, CDR2 SYGVKD. CDR3 nucleotides: TGTGCCATCAGCCCGGGACAGGGGGCTGAAGGGGCCAACGTCCTGACTTTC. This translates into CAISPGQGAEGANVLTF.

The chain employs TRBV20-1 and TRBJ2-3; 8 bases match TRBD2. Germline trimming cut 4 bases from V and 3 bases from J; bases unmatched to any gene: 9. The CDR3 length is 15 residues. Germline V lookup: CDR1 DFQATT, CDR2 SNEGSKA (reference sequence). CDR3 nucleotides: TGCAGTGCTACGGAAGCGGGAGTAGTGACAGATACGCAGTATTTT. Protein: CSATEAGVVTDTQYF.

The chain carries TRBV28 and TRBJ2-7, with TRBD1 matching over 7 bases. The V gene's germline CDR1 is MDHEN and CDR2 SYDVKM. The CDR3 sequence is 14 residues long. The V gene end was trimmed by 7 bases and the J gene end by 3 bases; junction bases not matched to a gene: 9. This CDR3 is CASISDRAYYEQYF. The CDR3 DNA reads as TGTGCCAGCATTTCAGACAGGGCATACTACGAGCAGTACTTC. Full variable domain (missing parts from reference TRBV28 and TRBJ2-7): DVKVTQSSRYLVKRTGEKVFLECVQDMDHENMFWYRQDPGLGLRLIYFSYDVKMKEKGDIPEGYSVSREKKERFSLILESASTNQTSMYLCASISDRAYYEQYFGPGTRLTVT.

This clonotype was recorded at least ten times. The V gene is TRBV20-1, the J gene TRBJ1-1, with D perhaps TRBD1 (5 bases). The ends were cut back, 3 bases at V and 5 bases at J, with 10 bases in the middle. Germline values: CDR1 DFQATT, CDR2 SNEGSKA (reference sequence). This CDR3 is built from 12 residues. CDR3 DNA: TGCAGTGCTAGCAAAAGGGGAACTGAAGCTTTCTTT. Its protein is CSASKRGTEAFF.

CDR3 DNA: TGCAGTGCTAGGAAGGACTACCGCGGCATTCAGTACTTC. It is translated as CSARKDYRGIQYF. The gene calls are TRBV20-1 and TRBJ2-4, with D perhaps matching TRBD2 (6 bases). The length of the CDR3 is 13 residues. The germline V and J ends were trimmed by 3 bases and 9 bases, with 15 bases remaining between them. Germline V gene sequence: CDR1 DFQATT, CDR2 SNEGSKA (reference sequence).

This clonotype was recorded a few times. The chain links TRBV28 to TRBJ2-1; 11 bases agree with TRBD2. CDR1 and CDR2 from the germline V gene are MDHEN and SYDVKM. The CDR3 is 17 amino acids. With V trimmed by 4 bases and J by 9 bases, 14 bases remained unmatched. CDR3 coding DNA: TGTGCCAGCAGTTCAATAAGACTAGCGGGGCTATCAGTTGAGCAGTTCTTC. Translated, it gives CASSSIRLAGLSVEQFF. Using reference TRBV28 and TRBJ2-1 for the parts outside the CDR3, the full variable domain is DVKVTQSSRYLVKRTGEKVFLECVQDMDHENMFWYRQDPGLGLRLIYFSYDVKMKEKGDIPEGYSVSREKKERFSLILESASTNQTSMYLCASSSIRLAGLSVEQFFGPGTRLTVL.

This clonotype was seen more than once but under ten times. V and J are TRBV6-1 and TRBJ1-4; no clear D. This CDR3 has 14 residues. Germline CDR1 reads MNHNS; CDR2 reads SASEGT. Between the trimmed V and J ends, which lost 6 bases and 4 bases, there was a span of 12 bases. CDR3 in amino acids: CASRTRNDNEKLFF. The CDR3 region has the DNA TGTGCCAGCAGAACAAGGAACGATAATGAAAAACTGTTTTTT.

V and J are TRBV2 and TRBJ2-7; 7 nucleotides agree with TRBD2. Germline CDR1 is SNHLY and CDR2 is FYNNEI. After removal of 6 bases from V and 0 bases from J, the junction contained 5 bases not matched to a gene. CDR3 length: 14 residues. The CDR3: CASSVTSFSYEQYF. CDR3 DNA sequence: TGTGCCAGCAGCGTGACTAGCTTCTCCTACGAGCAGTACTTC.

CDR3 bases: TGTGCCAGCAGCCGACAGAACACCGGGGAGCTGTTTTTT. It translates to CASSRQNTGELFF. The chain employs TRBV5-6 and TRBJ2-2; D uncertain. The germline V gene has CDR1 SGHDT and CDR2 YYEEEE. This CDR3 region has 13 residues. Trimming removed 4 bases at V and 1 base at J, with 5 bases between.

V is TRBV28 and J is TRBJ1-1, with TRBD1 matching 7 bases. The CDR3 extends over 14 amino acids. Trimming cost V 5 bases and J 6 bases; bases outside gene matches: 9. CDR1 and CDR2 (germline): MDHEN, SYDVKM. The CDR3 sequence: CASSPLRGLPEAFF. Here the CDR3 DNA reads TGTGCCAGCAGTCCCTTGAGGGGGCTCCCTGAAGCTTTCTTT.

The chain carries TRBV19 and TRBJ2-5, with 8 bases matching TRBD2. Trimming removed 6 bases from V and 6 bases from J; junction bases left unmatched: 9. Germline V gene data show CDR1 as LNHDA and CDR2 as SQIVND (reference sequence). This CDR3 spans 14 amino acids. The CDR3 is CASSTGGTSKTQYF. DNA for the CDR3: TGTGCCAGTAGCACCGGGGGGACTAGTAAGACCCAGTACTTC.

This clonotype was picked up a small number of times. The J gene is TRBJ1-5, the V gene TRBV20-1; 12 bases fit TRBD1. Germline lookup yields CDR1 DFQATT and CDR2 SNEGSKA (reference sequence). V shed 5 bases, J shed 1 base, and the junction held 3 bases outside the gene matches. CDR3 length: 15 residues. The CDR3 loop is CSAGTGGISNQPQHF. In DNA form, the CDR3 reads TGCAGTGCTGGGACAGGGGGCATCAGCAATCAGCCCCAGCATTTT.